This T cell receptor (beta chain) was sequenced in a study of T-cell reconstitution after alpha-beta-depleted transplantation in children (dated by TCRdb to 2016 to 2017). With regard to the full study: T-cell immune reconstitution after TCRalphabeta/CD19-depleted allogeneic hematopoietic cell transplantation in children was quantitatively tracked in the study by means of TCR repertoire profiling.

Library preparation employed PCR. The sequencer listed for this sample is Illumina HiSeq 2500. TCR library preparation used molecular barcoding, with unique molecular identifiers applied to normalize quantification of the TCRbeta repertoire. TCRdb trimmed the raw reads at Q25, called clones with MiXCR and kept productive beta chains. All rows with the same CDR3 protein become a single entry with the most common DNA and genes. The sample table shows 420,000 or so distinct CDR3 sequences, and 9.5% to 13% are seen once. Clones ranked in the top ten supply about 5% of the sample. CDR1 and CDR2, looked up from the germline V gene, are SGDLS and YYNGEE. V drops 4 bases and J drops 7 bases, leaving 21 bases in between. The CDR3 runs 16 residues from the cysteine to the phenylalanine. CDR3 DNA only is kept here, 48 bases in frame from base 1. This clonotype has only a few counts. Its specific antigen is unknown. The record has no base qualities; no much larger clone is one base away.

This TCR came from a human donor who donated a stem cell graft to a child with acute myeloid leukemia. This receptor chain uses TRBV9 and TRBJ2-1; the D gene is tentatively TRBD1 or TRBD2, each matching 5 bases. The input for sequencing was PBMCs from the stem cell graft donor, taken from the stem cell graft. The CDR3 in this case is CASSSWGSGRGNEQFF. At the DNA level, the sequence is TGTGCCAGCAGCTCCTGGGGGAGCGGTCGTGGTAATGAGCAGTTCTTC. With all but the CDR3 taken from the reference TRBV9 and TRBJ2-1 genes, the full variable domain is: DSGVTQTPKHLITATGQRVTLRCSPRSGDLSVYWYQQSLDQGLQFLIQYYNGEERAKGNILERFSAQQFPDLHSELNLSSLELGDSALYFCASSSWGSGRGNEQFFGPGTRLTVL.